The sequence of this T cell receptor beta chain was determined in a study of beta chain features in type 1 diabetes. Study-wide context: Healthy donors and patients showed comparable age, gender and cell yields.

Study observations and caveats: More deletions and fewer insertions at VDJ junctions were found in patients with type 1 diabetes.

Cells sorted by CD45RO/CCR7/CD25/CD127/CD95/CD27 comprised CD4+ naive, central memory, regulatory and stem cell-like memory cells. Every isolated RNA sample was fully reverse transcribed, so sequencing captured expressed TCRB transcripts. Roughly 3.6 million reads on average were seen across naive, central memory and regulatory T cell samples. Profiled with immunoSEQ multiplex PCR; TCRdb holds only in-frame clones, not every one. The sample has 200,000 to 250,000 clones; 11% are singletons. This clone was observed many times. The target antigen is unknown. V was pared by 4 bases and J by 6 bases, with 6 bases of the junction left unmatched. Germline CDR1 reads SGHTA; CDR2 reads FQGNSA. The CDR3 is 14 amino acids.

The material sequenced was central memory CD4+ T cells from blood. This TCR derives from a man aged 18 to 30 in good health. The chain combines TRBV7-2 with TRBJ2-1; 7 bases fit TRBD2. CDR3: CASSSSGTGNEQFF. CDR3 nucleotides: TGTGCCAGCAGCTCCAGCGGGACTGGCAATGAGCAGTTCTTC.